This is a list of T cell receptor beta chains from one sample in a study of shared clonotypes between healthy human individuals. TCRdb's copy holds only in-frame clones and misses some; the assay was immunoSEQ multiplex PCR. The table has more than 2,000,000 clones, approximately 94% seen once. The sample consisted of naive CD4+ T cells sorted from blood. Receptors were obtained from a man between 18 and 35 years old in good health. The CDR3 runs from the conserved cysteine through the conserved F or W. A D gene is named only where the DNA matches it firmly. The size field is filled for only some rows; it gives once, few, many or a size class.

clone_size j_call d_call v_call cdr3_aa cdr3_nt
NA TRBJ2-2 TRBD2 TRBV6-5 CASMPGLAHPELFF TGTGCCAGCATGCCGGGACTAGCGCACCCGGAGCTTTTTTTT
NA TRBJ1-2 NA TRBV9 CASSPFGPNPFYGYTF TGTGCCAGCAGCCCCTTCGGACCCAACCCTTTCTATGGCTACACCTTC
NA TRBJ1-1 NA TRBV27 CASSPWGGRTEAFF TGTGCCAGCAGTCCTTGGGGGGGGCGCACTGAAGCTTTCTTT
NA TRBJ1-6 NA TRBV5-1 CASSLEGSEGPLHF TGCGCCAGCAGCTTGGAAGGGTCCGAAGGGCCCCTCCACTTT
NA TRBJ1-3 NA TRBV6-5 CASTPPAGNTIYF TGTGCCAGCACCCCACCGGCAGGAAACACCATATATTTT
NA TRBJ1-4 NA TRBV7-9 CASSLENEKLFF TGTGCCAGCAGCCTGGAAAATGAAAAACTGTTTTTT
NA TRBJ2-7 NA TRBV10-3 CAIRTGTVSYEQYF TGTGCCATCAGGACCGGGACGGTCTCCTACGAGCAGTACTTC
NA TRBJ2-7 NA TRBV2 CASSELGYEQYF TGTGCCAGCAGTGAATTGGGCTACGAGCAGTACTTC
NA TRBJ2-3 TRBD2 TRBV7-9 CASSPGVVAGGLVDTQYF TGTGCCAGCAGCCCCGGTGTCGTAGCGGGGGGGCTCGTGGATACGCAGTATTTT
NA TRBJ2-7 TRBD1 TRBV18 CASSPRTGEHSYEQYF TGTGCCAGCTCGCCTCGGACAGGGGAACACTCCTACGAGCAGTACTTC
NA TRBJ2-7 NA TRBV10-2 CASSEVVGWPYF TGCGCCAGCAGTGAGGTAGTGGGATGGCCGTACTTC
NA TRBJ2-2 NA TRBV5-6 CASSRPPATGELFF TGTGCCAGCAGCCGACCCCCCGCTACCGGGGAGCTGTTTTTT
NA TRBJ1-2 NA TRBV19 CASRADSTSYGYTF TGTGCCAGTAGGGCGGACAGCACATCCTATGGCTACACCTTC
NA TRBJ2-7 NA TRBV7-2 CASSLFGDNSYEQYF TGTGCCAGCAGCTTATTCGGAGACAACTCCTACGAGCAGTACTTC
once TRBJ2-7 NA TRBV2 CASSGQGPEQYF TGTGCCAGCAGTGGCCAAGGGCCCGAGCAGTACTTC
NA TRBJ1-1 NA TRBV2 CASSVSSFTEAFF TGTGCCAGCAGTGTATCGAGTTTCACTGAAGCTTTCTTT
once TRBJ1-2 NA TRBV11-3 CASSPPIPPVVNYGYTF TGTGCCAGCAGCCCACCCATACCCCCTGTAGTGAACTATGGCTACACCTTC
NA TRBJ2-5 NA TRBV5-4 CASGDPRNAGFPSETQYF TGTGCCAGCGGCGATCCCCGAAACGCGGGGTTTCCGTCAGAGACCCAGTACTTC
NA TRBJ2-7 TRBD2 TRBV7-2 CAGASGVNYEQYF TGTGCCGGTGCTAGCGGGGTAAACTACGAGCAGTACTTC
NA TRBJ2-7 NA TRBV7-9 CASSSLSEQYF TGTGCCAGCAGCTCCCTCAGCGAGCAGTACTTC
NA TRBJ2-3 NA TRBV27 CASSLFQGTDTQYF TGTGCCAGCAGTTTATTTCAGGGGACAGATACGCAGTATTTT
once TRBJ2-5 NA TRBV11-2 CASSLGSGQETQYF TGTGCCAGCAGCTTAGGGTCGGGACAAGAGACCCAGTACTTC
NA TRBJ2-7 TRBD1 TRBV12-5 CASGLDRGEQYF TGTGCTAGTGGCCTTGACAGGGGCGAGCAGTACTTC
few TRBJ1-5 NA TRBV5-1 CASSPGTGSNQPQHF TGCGCCAGCAGCCCGGGTACAGGGAGCAATCAGCCCCAGCATTTT
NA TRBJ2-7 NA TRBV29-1 CSVEDSPSYYEQYF TGCAGCGTTGAAGATTCCCCTAGCTATTACGAGCAGTACTTC
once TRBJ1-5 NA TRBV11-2 CASSLTQFQPQHF TGTGCCAGCAGCTTAACCCAATTCCAGCCCCAGCATTTT
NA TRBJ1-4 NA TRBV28 CASGYRSATNEKLFF TGTGCCAGCGGTTATAGGAGCGCAACTAATGAAAAACTGTTTTTT
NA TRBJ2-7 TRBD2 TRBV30 CAWRGGLAGNQYF TGTGCCTGGAGAGGAGGGCTAGCGGGAAACCAGTACTTC
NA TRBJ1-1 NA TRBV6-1 CASSETRLNTEAFF TGTGCCAGCAGTGAAACAAGGTTGAACACTGAAGCTTTCTTT
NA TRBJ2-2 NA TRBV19 CASSIDPSVTGELFF TGTGCCAGTAGTATAGATCCCAGCGTAACCGGGGAGCTGTTTTTT
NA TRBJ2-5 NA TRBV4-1 CASSQGPGQPGTQYF TGCGCCAGCAGCCAAGGCCCCGGCCAGCCCGGGACCCAGTACTTC
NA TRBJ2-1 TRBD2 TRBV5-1 CASRGLAGVNNEQFF TGCGCCAGCAGGGGACTAGCGGGAGTGAACAATGAGCAGTTCTTC
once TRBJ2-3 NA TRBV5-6 CASSLGLGPDTQYF TGTGCCAGCAGCTTGGGCCTTGGCCCCGATACGCAGTATTTT
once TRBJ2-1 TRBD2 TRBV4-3 CASSQVSNFGTSGSIEQFF TGCGCCAGCAGCCAAGTATCAAACTTCGGGACTAGCGGGAGTATTGAGCAGTTCTTC
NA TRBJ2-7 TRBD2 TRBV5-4 CASSFPGLATTYEQYF TGTGCCAGCAGCTTTCCAGGACTAGCGACGACCTACGAGCAGTACTTC
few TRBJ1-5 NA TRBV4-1 CASSQDFGDQPQHF TGCGCCAGCAGCCAAGATTTCGGGGATCAGCCCCAGCATTTT
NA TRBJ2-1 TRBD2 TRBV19 CASFGRRGSGKSYNEQFF TGTGCCAGTTTTGGGAGGAGGGGTAGCGGGAAATCCTACAATGAGCAGTTCTTC
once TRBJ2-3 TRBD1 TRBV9 CASSNRQGVTDTQYF TGTGCCAGCAGCAACAGACAGGGGGTCACAGATACGCAGTATTTT
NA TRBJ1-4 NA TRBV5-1 CASSATPLSANEKLFF TGCGCCAGCAGCGCCACCCCCTTGTCTGCTAATGAAAAACTGTTTTTT
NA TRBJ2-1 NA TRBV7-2 CASSGFYGGKNEQFF TGTGCCAGCAGCGGGTTTTATGGGGGCAAAAATGAGCAGTTCTTC
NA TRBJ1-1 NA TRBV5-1 CASSLTPAEAFF TGCGCCAGCAGCTTGACCCCGGCTGAAGCTTTCTTT
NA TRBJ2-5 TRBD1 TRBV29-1 CSAPGQGAETQYF TGCAGCGCACCGGGACAGGGGGCAGAGACCCAGTACTTC
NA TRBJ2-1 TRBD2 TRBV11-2 CASTLQLAGGPPYNEQFF TGTGCCAGCACCCTGCAGCTAGCGGGAGGCCCCCCCTACAATGAGCAGTTCTTC
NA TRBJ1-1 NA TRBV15 CATSRHESRMNTEAFF TGTGCCACCAGCAGACACGAGTCTCGGATGAACACTGAAGCTTTCTTT
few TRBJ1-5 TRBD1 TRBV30 CAWKTGGGNQPQHF TGTGCCTGGAAGACAGGGGGAGGAAATCAGCCCCAGCATTTT
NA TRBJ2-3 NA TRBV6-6 CASSYRSSTDTQYF TGTGCCAGCAGTTATCGCTCCTCCACAGATACGCAGTATTTT
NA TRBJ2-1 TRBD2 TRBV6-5 CASSYSLAGGNEQFF TGTGCCAGCAGTTACTCTCTAGCGGGAGGTAATGAGCAGTTCTTC
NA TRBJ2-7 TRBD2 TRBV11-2 CASSLTGLAPVEQYF TGTGCCAGCAGCTTAACGGGACTAGCACCTGTGGAGCAGTACTTC
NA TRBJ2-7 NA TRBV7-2 CASSLVRGSSYEQYF TGTGCCAGCAGCTTAGTGCGGGGAAGCTCCTACGAGCAGTACTTC
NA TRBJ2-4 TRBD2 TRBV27 CASSLSVRESGKNIQYF TGTGCCAGCAGTTTATCCGTGCGGGAGTCCGGCAAAAACATTCAGTACTTC
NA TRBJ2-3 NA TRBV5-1 CASSLARVTDTQYF TGCGCCAGCAGCTTGGCCCGAGTGACAGATACGCAGTATTTT
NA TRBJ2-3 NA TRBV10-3 CAIRGQGTDTQYF TGTGCCATCAGAGGGCAGGGGACAGATACGCAGTATTTT
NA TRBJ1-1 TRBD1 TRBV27 CASSPRDRLNTEAFF TGTGCCAGCAGTCCGCGGGACAGACTCAACACTGAAGCTTTCTTT
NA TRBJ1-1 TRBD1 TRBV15 CATSRGQGLIANTEAFF TGTGCCACCAGCAGAGGACAGGGGCTTATTGCGAACACTGAAGCTTTCTTT
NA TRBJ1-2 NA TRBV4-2 CASSQGVGRFDGYTF TGTGCCAGCAGCCAAGGCGTGGGCAGGTTTGATGGCTACACCTTC
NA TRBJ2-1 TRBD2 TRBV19 CASSRPGLAGESSYNEQFF TGTGCCAGTAGTCGTCCGGGACTAGCGGGAGAATCCTCCTACAATGAGCAGTTCTTC
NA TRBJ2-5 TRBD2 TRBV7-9 CVSSFEAGGLETQYF TGTGTCAGCAGCTTCGAAGCGGGGGGGCTGGAGACCCAGTACTTC